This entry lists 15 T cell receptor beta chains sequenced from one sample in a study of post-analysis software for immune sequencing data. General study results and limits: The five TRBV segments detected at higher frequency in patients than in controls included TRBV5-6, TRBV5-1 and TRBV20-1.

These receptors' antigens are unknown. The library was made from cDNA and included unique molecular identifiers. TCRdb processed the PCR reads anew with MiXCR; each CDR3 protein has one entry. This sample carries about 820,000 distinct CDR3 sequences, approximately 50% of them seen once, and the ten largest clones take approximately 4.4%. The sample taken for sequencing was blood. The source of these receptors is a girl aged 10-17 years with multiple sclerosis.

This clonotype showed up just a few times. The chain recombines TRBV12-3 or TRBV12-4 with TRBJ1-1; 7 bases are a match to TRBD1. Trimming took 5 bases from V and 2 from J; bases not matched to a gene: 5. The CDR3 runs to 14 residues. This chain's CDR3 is CASSLNRGNTEAFF. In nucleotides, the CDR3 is TGTGCCAGCAGTCTCAACAGGGGAAACACTGAAGCTTTCTTT.

The CDR3 region has the DNA TGTGCCAGCAGTTTTTCGGGACCACCCCTCCACTTT. It specifies CASSFSGPPLHF. The J gene is TRBJ1-6, the V gene TRBV12-3 or TRBV12-4, with a possible D match to TRBD1 (5 bases). This CDR3 region has 12 residues. The V end lost 3 bases, the J end lost 11 bases, and 8 bases lay between the germline ends.

The CDR3 sequence is CASSLASGRAYEQYF. CDR3 in DNA: TGCGCCAGCAGCTTGGCTAGCGGGAGGGCCTACGAGCAGTACTTC. This rearrangement joins TRBV5-1 to TRBJ2-7; 12 nucleotides line up with TRBD2. The length of the CDR3 is 15 residues. Germline loops: CDR1 SGHRS, CDR2 YFSETQ. V lost 0 bases, J lost 2 bases, and 0 bases stayed unmatched.

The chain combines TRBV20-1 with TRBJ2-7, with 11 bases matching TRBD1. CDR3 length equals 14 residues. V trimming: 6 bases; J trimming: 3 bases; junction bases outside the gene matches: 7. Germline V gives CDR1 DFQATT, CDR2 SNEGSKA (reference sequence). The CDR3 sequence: CSAGRGQGDYEQYF. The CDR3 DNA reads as TGCAGTGCCGGGCGGGGACAGGGGGACTACGAGCAGTACTTC.

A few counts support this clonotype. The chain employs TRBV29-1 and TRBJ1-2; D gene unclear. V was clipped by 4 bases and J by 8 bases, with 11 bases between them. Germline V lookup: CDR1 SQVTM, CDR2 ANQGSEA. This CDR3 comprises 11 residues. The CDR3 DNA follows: TGCAGCGTTGCGTTAGAGTTGGGCTACACCTTC. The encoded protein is CSVALELGYTF.

The CDR3 loop reads CASRRDLTAEQYF. The CDR3 DNA sequence: TGCGCCAGCAGACGGGACCTAACGGCAGAGCAGTACTTC. The genes are TRBV5-1 and TRBJ2-7; D assignment may be TRBD1 or TRBD2 (5 bases each). The CDR3 consists of 13 residues. Germline V gene sequence: CDR1 SGHRS, CDR2 YFSETQ. V lost 5 bases and J 7 bases, leaving 16 bases between the germline ends.

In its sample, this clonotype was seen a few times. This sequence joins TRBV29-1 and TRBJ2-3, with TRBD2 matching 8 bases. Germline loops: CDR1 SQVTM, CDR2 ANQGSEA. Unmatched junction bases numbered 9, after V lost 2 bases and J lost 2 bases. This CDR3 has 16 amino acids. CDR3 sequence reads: CSVEREREYDTDTQYF. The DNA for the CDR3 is TGCAGCGTTGAAAGGGAGCGGGAGTACGACACAGATACGCAGTATTTT.

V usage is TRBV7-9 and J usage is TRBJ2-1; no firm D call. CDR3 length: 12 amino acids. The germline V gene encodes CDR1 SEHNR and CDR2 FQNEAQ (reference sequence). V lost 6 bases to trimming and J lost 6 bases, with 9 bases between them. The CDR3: CASRSESNEQFF. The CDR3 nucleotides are TGTGCCAGCAGGAGCGAGAGCAATGAGCAGTTCTTC.

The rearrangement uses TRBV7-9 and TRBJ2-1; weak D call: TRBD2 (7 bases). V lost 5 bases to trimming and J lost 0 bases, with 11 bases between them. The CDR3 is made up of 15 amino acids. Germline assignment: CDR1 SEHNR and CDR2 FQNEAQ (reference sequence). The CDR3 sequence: CASSPAGASYNEQFF. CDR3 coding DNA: TGTGCCAGCAGCCCGGCGGGGGCCTCCTACAATGAGCAGTTCTTC.

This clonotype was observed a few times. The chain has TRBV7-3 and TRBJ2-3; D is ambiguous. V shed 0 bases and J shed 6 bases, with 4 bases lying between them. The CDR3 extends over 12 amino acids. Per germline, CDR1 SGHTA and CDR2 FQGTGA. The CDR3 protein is CASSLTEDTQYF. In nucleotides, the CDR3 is TGTGCCAGCAGCTTAACAGAGGATACGCAGTATTTT.

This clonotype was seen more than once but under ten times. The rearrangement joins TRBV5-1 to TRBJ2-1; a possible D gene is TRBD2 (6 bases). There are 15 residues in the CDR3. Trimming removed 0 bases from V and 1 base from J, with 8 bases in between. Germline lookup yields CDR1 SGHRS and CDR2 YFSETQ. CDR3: CASSLARESYNEQFF. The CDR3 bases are TGCGCCAGCAGCTTGGCGCGGGAATCCTACAATGAGCAGTTCTTC.

CDR3 residues: CASLGLAGGPGLDEQFF. CDR3 in DNA: TGCGCCAGCTTAGGTCTAGCGGGAGGGCCAGGGTTGGATGAGCAGTTCTTC. V gene TRBV10-2 combines with J gene TRBJ2-1; 12 nucleotides align to TRBD2. CDR3 length equals 17 residues. The J segment lost 8 bases and the V segment lost 8 bases, leaving 16 bases of the junction unmatched. Per germline, CDR1 WSHSY and CDR2 SAAADI.

CDR3 protein: CSARPATTNEKLFF. Written as DNA, the CDR3 is TGCAGTGCTAGACCCGCTACAACTAATGAAAAACTGTTTTTT. The chain uses TRBV20-1 and TRBJ1-4; D gene uncertain. V was cut by 2 bases and J by 0 bases, with 7 bases left in between. Germline CDR1 reads DFQATT; CDR2 reads SNEGSKA (reference sequence). This CDR3 contains 14 residues.

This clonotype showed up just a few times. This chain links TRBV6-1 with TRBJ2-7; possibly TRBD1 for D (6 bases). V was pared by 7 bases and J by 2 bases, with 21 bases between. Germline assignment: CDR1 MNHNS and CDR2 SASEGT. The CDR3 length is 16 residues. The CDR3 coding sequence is TGTGCCAGCAACCGGGCCAGGGGCCTAAAGGCCTACGAGCAGTACTTC. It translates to CASNRARGLKAYEQYF.

CDR3 nucleotide sequence: TGTGCCAGCAGGGAGCGGGAGGGGTCTGGGCAGTTCTTC. Amino acid sequence: CASREREGSGQFF. This chain connects TRBV12-3 or TRBV12-4 to TRBJ2-1; 10 bases fit TRBD2. The V segment lost 6 bases and the J segment 12 bases; nucleotides outside the gene matches: 8. The CDR3 loop spans 13 amino acids.